Below are 4 T cell receptor beta chains sequenced from a single sample in a study of cytomegalovirus exposure and HLA in healthy donors. Primers for the PCR totalled 60 Vbeta and 13 Jbeta. This table comes from immunoSEQ multiplex PCR, and its TCRdb copy is limited to in-frame clones, with some not included. The table lists about 170,000 clones, roughly 80% of them singletons. Sequencing input: PBMCs. The receptors were gathered from a woman between 45 and 65 years old in good health and CMV-seropositive.

The chain has TRBV30 and TRBJ2-2, with unresolved D. The length of the CDR3 is 15 residues. The V gene's germline CDR1 is GTSNPN and CDR2 SVGIG (reference sequence). V was cut by 3 bases and J by 4 bases, with 15 bases left in between. CDR3 region: CAWSVGGPSTGELFF. DNA of the CDR3: TGTGCCTGGAGCGTCGGCGGCCCGAGCACCGGGGAGCTGTTTTTT.

J is TRBJ2-7 and V is TRBV7-2, with 7 bases aligning to TRBD2. The CDR3 is 13 residues long. Germline V lookup: CDR1 SGHTA, CDR2 FQGNSA. The junction had 2 bases not matched to a gene; V was cut back by 5 bases and J by 1 base. DNA for the CDR3: TGTGCCAGCAGCGCGCGGGGGTCCTACGAGCAGTACTTC. This gives the protein CASSARGSYEQYF.

The chain links TRBV11-2 to TRBJ1-4; a possible D gene is TRBD1 (6 bases). Germline CDR1 is SGHAT and CDR2 is FQNNGV. This CDR3 has 14 residues. Between the trimmed V and J ends, which lost 5 bases and 8 bases, there was a span of 15 bases. The DNA of the CDR3 is TGTGCCAGCAGCCCATTCCGGACAGACGAAAAACTGTTTTTT. Its protein is CASSPFRTDEKLFF.

V is TRBV11-2 and J is TRBJ1-3; D is uncertain. Per the germline V gene, CDR1 is SGHAT and CDR2 is FQNNGV. The CDR3 contains 17 residues. V lost 1 base and J lost 1, with 14 bases in between. In DNA, the CDR3 is TGTGCCAGCAGCTTAGCTATAGAGGGCTATTCTGGAAACACCATATATTTT. Translated: CASSLAIEGYSGNTIYF.